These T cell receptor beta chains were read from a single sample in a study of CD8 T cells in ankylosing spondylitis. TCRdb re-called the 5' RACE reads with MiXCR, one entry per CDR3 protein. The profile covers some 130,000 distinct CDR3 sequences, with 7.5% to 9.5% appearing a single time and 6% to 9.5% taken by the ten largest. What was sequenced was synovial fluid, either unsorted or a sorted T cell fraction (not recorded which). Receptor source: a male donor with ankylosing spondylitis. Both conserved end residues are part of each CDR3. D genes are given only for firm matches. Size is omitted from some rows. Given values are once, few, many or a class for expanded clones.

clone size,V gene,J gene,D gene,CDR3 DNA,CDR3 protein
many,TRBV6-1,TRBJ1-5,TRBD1,TGTGCCAGCAGACAGGGGGGCAATCAGCCCCAGCATTTT,CASRQGGNQPQHF
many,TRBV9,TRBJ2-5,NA,TGTGCCAGCAGCATCGGGGAGGAGACCCAGTACTTC,CASSIGEETQYF
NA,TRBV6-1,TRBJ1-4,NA,TGTGCCAGCAGCCGCAACTCAGGACTGGGCGAAAAACTGTTTTTT,CASSRNSGLGEKLFF
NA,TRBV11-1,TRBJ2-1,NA,TGTGCCAGCAGCTTACCGGACAGTGAGCAGTTCTTC,CASSLPDSEQFF
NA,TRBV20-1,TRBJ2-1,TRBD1,TGCAGTGCTCAAGACAGGGGAAGCGGGCAGTTCTTC,CSAQDRGSGQFF
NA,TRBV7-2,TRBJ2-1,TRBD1,TGTGCCAGTCAGGGGGCGGCCTACAATGAGCAGTTCTTC,CASQGAAYNEQFF
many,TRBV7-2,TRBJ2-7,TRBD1,TGTGCCAGCAGCTTAGGGCCGGGACAGGGTATCTACGAGCAGTACTTC,CASSLGPGQGIYEQYF
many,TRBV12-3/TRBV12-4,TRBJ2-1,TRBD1,TGTGCCAGCAGTTCATCGGACAGGGGCCATGAGCAGTTCTTC,CASSSSDRGHEQFF
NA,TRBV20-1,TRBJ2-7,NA,TGCAGTGCTGGGTCGGGGGCGAACTCCTACGAGCAGTACTTC,CSAGSGANSYEQYF
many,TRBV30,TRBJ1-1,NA,TGTGCCTGGAGCCCGGAACCCGAAGCTTTCTTT,CAWSPEPEAFF
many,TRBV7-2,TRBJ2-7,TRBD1,TGTGCCAGCAGCCCGGGACAGCTCTACGAGCAGTACTTC,CASSPGQLYEQYF
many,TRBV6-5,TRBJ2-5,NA,TGTGCCAGCAGTTTCTCCGGGGAAGGGGGAGAGACCCAGTACTTC,CASSFSGEGGETQYF
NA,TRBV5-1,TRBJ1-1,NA,TGCGCCAGCAGCTTGTCTCCGGGACATTTGAACACTGAAGCTTTCTTT,CASSLSPGHLNTEAFF
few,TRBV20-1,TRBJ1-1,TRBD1,TGCAGTGCTAGTGAGACAGGGGAAACTGAAGCTTTCTTT,CSASETGETEAFF
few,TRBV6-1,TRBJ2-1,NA,TGTGCCAGCAGTCTGGACATTACGAGCTCCTACAATGAGCAGTTCTTC,CASSLDITSSYNEQFF
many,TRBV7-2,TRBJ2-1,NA,TGTGCCAGCAGCCATGGACTCCTCGTGGATGAGCAGTTCTTC,CASSHGLLVDEQFF
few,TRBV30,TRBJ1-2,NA,TGTGCCTGGAGTGTAAACGGGAACTATGGCTACACCTTC,CAWSVNGNYGYTF
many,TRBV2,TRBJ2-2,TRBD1,TGTGCCAGCAGGGGACAGGCTTACACCGGGGAGCTGTTTTTT,CASRGQAYTGELFF
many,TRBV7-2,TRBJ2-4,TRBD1,TGTGCCAGCAGCGTGTACAGGGGTAACATTCAGTACTTC,CASSVYRGNIQYF
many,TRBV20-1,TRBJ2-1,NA,TGCAGTGCTTACGTAGTTGGGAATGAGCAGTTCTTC,CSAYVVGNEQFF
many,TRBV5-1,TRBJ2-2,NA,TGCGCCAGCAGCTTGAGCACAGCGAACACCGGGGAGCTGTTTTTT,CASSLSTANTGELFF
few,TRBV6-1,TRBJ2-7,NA,TGTGCCAGCACCAAGGGACGGGACTCCGAGCAGTACTTC,CASTKGRDSEQYF
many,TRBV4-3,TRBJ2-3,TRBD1,TGCGCCAGCAGCCAAGAAGGGGGGACAGGGAAAGCTGCGCAGTATTTT,CASSQEGGTGKAAQYF
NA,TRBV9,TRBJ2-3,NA,TGTGCCAGCAGTTGGGGGAAGACCAGAACACCCACCACAGATACGCAGTATTTT,CASSWGKTRTPTTDTQYF
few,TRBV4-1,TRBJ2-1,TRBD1,TGCGCCAGCAGCCAACGTCAAGGGGGCGGCTACAATGAGCAGTTCTTC,CASSQRQGGGYNEQFF
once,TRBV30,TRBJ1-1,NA,TGTGCCTGGAGGTTGAACACTGAAGCTTTCTTT,CAWRLNTEAFF
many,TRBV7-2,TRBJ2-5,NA,TGTGCCAGCAGCTCTAACAGAGGCCGAGAGACCCAGTACTTC,CASSSNRGRETQYF
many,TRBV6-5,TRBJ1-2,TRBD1,TGTGCCAGCAGTTACTTACGGACAGGGGGAGGCTATGGCTACACCTTC,CASSYLRTGGGYGYTF
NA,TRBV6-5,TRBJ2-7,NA,TGTGCCAGCAGTTCTATGCTGTTCTCCTACGAGCAGTACTTC,CASSSMLFSYEQYF
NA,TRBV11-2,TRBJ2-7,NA,TGTGCCAGCAGCTTAGACTCCTACGAGCAGTACTTC,CASSLDSYEQYF
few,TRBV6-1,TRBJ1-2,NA,TGTGCCAGCAGCCCGGGACCGCTCAGGGGCTACACCTTC,CASSPGPLRGYTF
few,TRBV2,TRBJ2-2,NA,TGTGCCAGCAGTGGATCGGGGGCTGTGCTGTTTTTT,CASSGSGAVLFF
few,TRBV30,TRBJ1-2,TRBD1,TGTGCCTGGAGTGCGACAGGGGAGGCTGGCTACACCTTC,CAWSATGEAGYTF
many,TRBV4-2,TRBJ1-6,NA,TGTGCCAGCAGCACCTCGGGGGCAGCTTATAATTCACCCCTCCACTTT,CASSTSGAAYNSPLHF
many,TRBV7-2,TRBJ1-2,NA,TGTGCCAGCAGCTTAGAACGTTACTATGGCTACACCTTC,CASSLERYYGYTF
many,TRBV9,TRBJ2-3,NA,TGTGCCAGCAGCCTCCAGGGTAACACAGATACGCAGTATTTT,CASSLQGNTDTQYF
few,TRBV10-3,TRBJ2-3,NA,TGTGCCTCGACCGGGACCCAAAGCACAGATACGCAGTATTTT,CASTGTQSTDTQYF
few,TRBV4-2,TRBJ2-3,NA,TGTGCCAGCAGCCAAGAAACCTGGACCAGCCCCACAGATACGCAGTATTTT,CASSQETWTSPTDTQYF
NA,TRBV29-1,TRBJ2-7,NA,TGCAGCGGGGGACGAAGGGGTGCTATCGGCTACGAGCAGTACTTC,CSGGRRGAIGYEQYF
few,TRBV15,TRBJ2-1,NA,TGTGCCACCAGCAGAGGTCAAGGGGACCTCAATGAGCAGTTCTTC,CATSRGQGDLNEQFF
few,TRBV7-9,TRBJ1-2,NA,TGTGCCAGCAGCTTAGTACGGGGGTTCGGCTACACCTTC,CASSLVRGFGYTF
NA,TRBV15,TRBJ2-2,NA,TGTGCCACCAGCAGTGAAGCTAGCTGGACCGGGGAGCTGTTTTTT,CATSSEASWTGELFF
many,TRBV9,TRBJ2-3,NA,TGTGCCAGCAGCGTAGAGGAGTGGGATACGCAGTATTTT,CASSVEEWDTQYF